The 13 T cell receptor beta chains in this list originate from one sample, sequenced in a study of cytomegalovirus exposure and HLA in healthy donors. This PCR relied on a set of 60 Vbeta primers and 13 Jbeta primers. Clones were read by immunoSEQ multiplex PCR, and TCRdb kept only the in-frame ones, dropping some. Altogether 150,000 or so clones are present, roughly 80% being singletons, with the ten largest covering 1.3%. The specimen was PBMCs. Source of these receptors: a man aged 45-65 years in good health and CMV-seropositive.

The chain joins TRBV28 to TRBJ1-1; 7 bases are shared with TRBD1. V was pared by 10 bases and J by 4 bases, with 6 bases of the junction left unmatched. Germline lookup yields CDR1 MDHEN and CDR2 SYDVKM. This CDR3 region has 12 residues. The CDR3 is CATRQGGTEAFF. In nucleotides, the CDR3 is TGTGCCACGCGACAGGGCGGCACTGAAGCTTTCTTT.

The chain links TRBV5-1 to TRBJ2-1; 10 positions agree with TRBD2. V lost 5 bases, J lost 4 bases, and 6 bases stayed unmatched. From germline, CDR1 is SGHRS and CDR2 YFSETQ. This CDR3 is built from 15 residues. The CDR3 sequence: CASRPGTSEYNEQFF. CDR3 coding DNA: TGCGCCAGCAGACCCGGGACTAGCGAGTACAATGAGCAGTTCTTC.

This clone was seen only once. The rearrangement links TRBV11-2 to TRBJ2-3; 7 bases map to TRBD2. Germline-derived CDR1 and CDR2 are SGHAT and FQNNGV. The CDR3 has 15 amino acids. The trim removed 6 bases at V and 0 bases at J, leaving 6 bases unmatched. Here the CDR3 DNA reads TGTGCCAGCAGGCCCGATAGCGGGAGCACAGATACGCAGTATTTT. Translated, it gives CASRPDSGSTDTQYF.

The sample holds a few counts of this clone. The J gene is TRBJ1-2, the V gene TRBV5-1, with 9 nucleotides matching TRBD1. V shed 3 bases and J 7 bases; nucleotides not matched to a gene: 10. CDR3 size: 15 residues. The germline V gene has CDR1 SGHRS and CDR2 YFSETQ. In DNA, the CDR3 is TGCGCCAGCAGCTCGACAGGGGGGGTAAGCGGTGGCTACACCTTC. It yields the protein CASSSTGGVSGGYTF. Full variable domain (outside the CDR3, taken from reference TRBV5-1 and TRBJ1-2): KAGVTQTPRYLIKTRGQQVTLSCSPISGHRSVSWYQQTPGQGLQFLFEYFSETQRNKGNFPGRFSGRQFSNSRSEMNVSTLELGDSALYLCASSSTGGVSGGYTFGSGTRLTVV.

The chain has TRBV14 and TRBJ1-6; 9 bases match TRBD1. Germline V gene lookup returns CDR1 SGHDN and CDR2 FVKESK. The length of the CDR3 is 15 residues. The trim removed 4 bases at V and 7 bases at J, leaving 5 bases unmatched. The CDR3 is CASSLAGTGNSPLHF. CDR3 nucleotide sequence: TGTGCCAGCAGCCTAGCCGGGACAGGGAATTCACCCCTCCACTTT.

This clone was found a few times. The chain employs TRBV7-9 and TRBJ1-6; D is unclear. Trimming stripped 4 bases from V and 8 bases from J, with 12 bases between. CDR1 SEHNR and CDR2 FQNEAQ come from the germline V gene (reference sequence). The CDR3 runs 14 residues. CDR3: CASSSLTLDSPLHF. CDR3 bases: TGTGCCAGCAGCTCCCTGACACTGGATTCACCCCTCCACTTT.

This rearrangement joins TRBV10-2 to TRBJ1-1; D is perhaps TRBD1 (6 bases). The V gene's germline CDR1 is WSHSY and CDR2 SAAADI. This CDR3 has 17 residues. The V end lost 6 bases, the J end lost 1 base, and 21 bases lay between the germline ends. The CDR3 DNA reads as TGCGCCAGCAGGGACCCGACAGGACCTAAGGGGAACACTGAAGCTTTCTTT. Protein sequence: CASRDPTGPKGNTEAFF.

V is TRBV7-2 and J is TRBJ2-4; D is perhaps TRBD1 (7 bases). The CDR3 covers 15 residues. CDR1 is SGHTA and CDR2 is FQGNSA in the germline V gene. Trimming stripped 5 bases from V and 6 bases from J, with 17 bases between. The CDR3 spells CASSPGGGRVNIQYF. In DNA form, the CDR3 reads TGTGCCAGCAGCCCCGGAGGGGGCAGGGTAAACATTCAGTACTTC.

V is TRBV9 and J is TRBJ2-3, with TRBD2 matching over 9 bases. The V and J ends lost 7 bases and 6 bases, in that order; junction bases with no gene match: 6. The CDR3 has 13 amino acids. Germline assignment: CDR1 SGDLS and CDR2 YYNGEE. CDR3 protein: CASGVAGDDTQYF. CDR3 DNA: TGTGCCAGCGGAGTAGCGGGGGATGATACGCAGTATTTT.

The sample holds a few counts of this clone. This rearrangement joins TRBV7-9 to TRBJ2-1; D might be TRBD1 (5 bases). There are 16 residues in the CDR3. Between the trimmed V and J ends, which lost 3 bases and 2 bases, there was a span of 14 bases. Looked up from germline, CDR1 is SEHNR and CDR2 is FQNEAQ (reference sequence). The CDR3 DNA sequence: TGTGCCAGCAGCTTTGTACCAGGGCTCACCTACAATGAGCAGTTCTTC. Translating it yields CASSFVPGLTYNEQFF. The variable domain in full, completed from reference TRBV7-9 and TRBJ2-1, reads DTGVSQNPRHKITKRGQNVTFRCDPISEHNRLYWYRQTLGQGPEFLTYFQNEAQLEKSRLLSDRFSAERPKGSFSTLEIQRTEQGDSAMYLCASSFVPGLTYNEQFFGPGTRLTVL.

The sample holds a few counts of this clone. V and J are TRBV20-1 and TRBJ1-3; D gene ambiguous. This CDR3 is 10 amino acids long. CDR1 is DFQATT, CDR2 SNEGSKA, per germline (reference sequence). V was cut by 7 bases and J by 2 bases, with 3 bases left in between. As DNA, the CDR3 is TGCAGTGTCGCTGGAAACACCATATATTTT. Its protein is CSVAGNTIYF.

The chain joins TRBV7-2 to TRBJ1-2; D is unresolved. V gave up 9 bases and J gave up 0 bases, with 11 bases separating them. This CDR3 has 13 residues. Germline assignment: CDR1 SGHTA and CDR2 FQGNSA. The CDR3 protein is CASRAGPNYGYTF. The CDR3 region has the DNA TGTGCCAGTAGAGCAGGTCCTAACTATGGCTACACCTTC.

The gene calls are TRBV19 and TRBJ2-2; D not certain. The V end was cut by 5 bases, the J end by 4 bases, with 11 bases between. CDR3 length: 14 amino acids. The germline gives CDR1 LNHDA, CDR2 SQIVND (reference sequence). The CDR3 protein is CASSAAFGTGELFF. CDR3 DNA: TGTGCCAGTAGTGCGGCATTTGGCACCGGGGAGCTGTTTTTT.